This TCR beta chain was sequenced in a study of Ad26.COV2.S vaccination and SARS-CoV-2 variants. The CDR3 is 15 residues long. CDR1 LGHNA and CDR2 YNFKEQ come from the germline V gene. Trimming took 0 bases from V and 4 from J, leaving 12 bases between them. Some clones are missing from TCRdb's copy, which holds only in-frame ones; the method was immunoSEQ multiplex PCR. The table has about 680,000 clones, 89% seen once. Study conclusions and caveats: Vaccine and placebo recipients had similar non-spike TCR breadth.

Treatment specified: 19 received Ad26.COV2.S at low or high dose, single or two shots; roughly five received placebo; per-sample allocation not given. Sampling was performed 63 days after the first vaccine or placebo injection. The sample holds one count of this clone. Its antigen is not identified. The sequences come from peripheral blood, collected in a trial of Ad26.COV2.S vaccine versus placebo. The chain recombines TRBV4-2 with TRBJ1-2; D uncertain. The source of this sequence is a person between 18 and 65 years old who received the Ad26.COV2.S COVID-19 vaccine or a placebo. In nucleotides, the CDR3 is TGTGCCAGCAGCCAAGAGGGCCAGGTAGTCTATGGCTACACCTTC. Translating it yields CASSQEGQVVYGYTF.